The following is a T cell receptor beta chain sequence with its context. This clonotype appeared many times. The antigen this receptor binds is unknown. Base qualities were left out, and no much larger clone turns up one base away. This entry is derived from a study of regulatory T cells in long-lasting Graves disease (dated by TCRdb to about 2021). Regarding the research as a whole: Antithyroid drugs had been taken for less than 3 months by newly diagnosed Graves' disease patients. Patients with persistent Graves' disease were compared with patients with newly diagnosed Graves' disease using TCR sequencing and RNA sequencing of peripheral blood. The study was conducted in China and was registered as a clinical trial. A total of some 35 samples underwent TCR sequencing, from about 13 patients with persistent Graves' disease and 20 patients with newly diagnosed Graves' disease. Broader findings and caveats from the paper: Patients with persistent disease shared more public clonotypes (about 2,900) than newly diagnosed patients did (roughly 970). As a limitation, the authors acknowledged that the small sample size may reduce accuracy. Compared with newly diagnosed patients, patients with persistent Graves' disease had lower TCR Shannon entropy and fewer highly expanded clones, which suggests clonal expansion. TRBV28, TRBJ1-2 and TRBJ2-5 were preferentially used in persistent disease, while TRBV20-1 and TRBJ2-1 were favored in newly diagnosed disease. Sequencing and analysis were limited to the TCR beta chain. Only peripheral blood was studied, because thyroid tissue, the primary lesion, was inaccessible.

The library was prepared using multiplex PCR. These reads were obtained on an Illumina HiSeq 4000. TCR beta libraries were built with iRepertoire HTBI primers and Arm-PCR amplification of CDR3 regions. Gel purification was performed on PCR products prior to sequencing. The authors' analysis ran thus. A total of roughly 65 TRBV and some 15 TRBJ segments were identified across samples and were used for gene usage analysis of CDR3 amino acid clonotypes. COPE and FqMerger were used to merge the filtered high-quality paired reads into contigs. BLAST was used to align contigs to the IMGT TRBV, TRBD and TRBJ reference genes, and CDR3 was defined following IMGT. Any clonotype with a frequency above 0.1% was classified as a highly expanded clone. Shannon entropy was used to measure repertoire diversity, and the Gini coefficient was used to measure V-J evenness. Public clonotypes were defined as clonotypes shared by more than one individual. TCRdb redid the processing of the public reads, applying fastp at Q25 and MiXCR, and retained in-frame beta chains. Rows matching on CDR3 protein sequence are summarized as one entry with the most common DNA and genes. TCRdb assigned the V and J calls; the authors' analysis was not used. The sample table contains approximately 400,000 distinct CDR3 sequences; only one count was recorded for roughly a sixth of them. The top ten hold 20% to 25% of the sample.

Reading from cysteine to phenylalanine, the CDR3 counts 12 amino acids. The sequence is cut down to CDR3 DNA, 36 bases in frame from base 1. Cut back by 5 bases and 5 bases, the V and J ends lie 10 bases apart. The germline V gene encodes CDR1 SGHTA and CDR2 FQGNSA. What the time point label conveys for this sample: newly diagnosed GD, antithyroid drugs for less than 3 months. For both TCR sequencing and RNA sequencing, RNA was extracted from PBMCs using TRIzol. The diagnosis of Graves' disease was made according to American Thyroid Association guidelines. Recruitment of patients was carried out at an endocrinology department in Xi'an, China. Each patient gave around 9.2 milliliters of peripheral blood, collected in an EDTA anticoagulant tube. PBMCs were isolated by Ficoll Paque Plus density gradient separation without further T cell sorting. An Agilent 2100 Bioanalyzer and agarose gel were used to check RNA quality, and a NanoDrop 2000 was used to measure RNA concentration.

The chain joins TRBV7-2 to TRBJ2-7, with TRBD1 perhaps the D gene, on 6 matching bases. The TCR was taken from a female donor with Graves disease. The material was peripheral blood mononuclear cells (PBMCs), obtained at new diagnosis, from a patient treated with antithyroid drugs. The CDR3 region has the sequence CASSSRGHEQYF. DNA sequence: TGTGCCAGCAGCAGCAGGGGTCACGAGCAGTACTTC. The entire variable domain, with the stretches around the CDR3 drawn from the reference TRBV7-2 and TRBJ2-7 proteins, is GAGVSQSPSNKVTEKGKDVELRCDPISGHTALYWYRQSLGQGLEFLIYFQGNSAPDKSGLPSDRFSAERTGGSVSTLTIQRTQQEDSAVYLCASSSRGHEQYFGPGTRLTVT.